The 18 T cell receptor beta chains in this list originate from one sample, sequenced in a study of T cells in narcolepsy. Repertoires were generated with immunoSEQ multiplex PCR, while TCRdb's copy carries only in-frame clones and drops some. The data hold 30,000 to 45,000 clones, with approximately 90% observed a single time. The sequencing sample was made of CD45RA- memory CD4+ T cells from PBMCs. The receptor source for this set is a human donor with narcolepsy.

This sequence joins TRBV28 and TRBJ2-2; perhaps TRBD2 as D (5 bases). This CDR3 region has 19 residues. Trimming stripped 2 bases from V and 1 base from J, with 20 bases between. Germline CDR1 and CDR2: MDHEN and SYDVKM. The CDR3 is CASSLHIPGRRKNTGELFF. The CDR3 DNA is TGTGCCAGCAGTTTACACATTCCCGGACGGAGGAAGAACACCGGGGAGCTGTTTTTT.

This clone was picked up a small number of times. This chain uses TRBV7-2 with TRBJ2-2; 9 bases are shared with TRBD1. The CDR3 covers 17 residues. V lost 5 bases and J lost 6; bases outside the gene matches: 13. The germline CDR1 and CDR2 sequences are SGHTA and FQGNSA. The DNA of the CDR3 is TGTGCCAGCAGCCGTAACACAGGGGGCGTGTTCGCCGGGGAGCTGTTTTTT. The encoded protein is CASSRNTGGVFAGELFF.

CDR3 region: CTSSQKSGQGYEQYF. The CDR3 DNA follows: TGCACCAGCAGCCAGAAGTCGGGACAGGGGTACGAGCAGTACTTC. The rearrangement uses TRBV1 and TRBJ2-7; the table's D call, TRBD1, was not checked against the DNA. TRBV1 is described as a pseudogene. This CDR3 has 15 amino acids.

The chain uses TRBV25-1 and TRBJ2-5; 11 bases match TRBD2. The CDR3 loop spans 17 amino acids. After removal of 6 bases from V and 2 bases from J, the junction contained 11 bases not matched to a gene. Germline CDR1 MGHDK, CDR2 SYGVNS. Here the CDR3 reads CASSIRTGTSGQETQYF. CDR3 sequence (DNA): TGTGCCAGCAGCATTAGGACCGGGACTAGCGGACAAGAGACCCAGTACTTC. The full variable domain, with the rest looked up from reference TRBV25-1 and TRBJ2-5, is EADIYQTPRYLVIGTGKKITLECSQTMGHDKMYWYQQDPGMELHLIHYSYGVNSTEKGDLSSESTVSRIRTEHFPLTLESARPSHTSQYLCASSIRTGTSGQETQYFGPGTRLLVL.

This sequence joins TRBV5-6 and TRBJ1-6; D not certain. The germline gives CDR1 SGHDT, CDR2 YYEEEE. V was clipped by 0 bases and J by 7 bases, with 17 bases between them. The CDR3 consists of 17 residues. CDR3 protein: CASSLGPVSRKNSPLHF. The CDR3 DNA follows: TGTGCCAGCAGCTTGGGACCTGTATCAAGGAAGAATTCACCCCTCCACTTT.

V is TRBV4-2 and J is TRBJ2-3, with 11 nucleotides matching TRBD2. From germline, CDR1 is LGHNA and CDR2 YNFKEQ. This CDR3 is 15 amino acids long. The V gene end was trimmed by 0 bases and the J gene end by 5 bases; junction bases not matched to a gene: 1. The CDR3 spells CASSQDGLAGDTQYF. The CDR3 DNA reads TGTGCCAGCAGCCAAGATGGACTAGCGGGAGATACGCAGTATTTT.

The chain is built from TRBV2 and TRBJ1-3; D is unclear. CDR1 is SNHLY and CDR2 is FYNNEI in the germline V gene. The ends were cut back, 3 bases at V and 0 bases at J, with 9 bases in the middle. The CDR3 length is 15 residues. CDR3 sequence: CASSEDAVSGNTIYF. CDR3 nucleotide sequence: TGTGCCAGCAGTGAGGACGCGGTCTCTGGAAACACCATATATTTT.

The V gene is TRBV19, the J gene TRBJ2-1; D perhaps matches TRBD2 (6 bases). Germline V gene sequence: CDR1 LNHDA, CDR2 SQIVND (reference sequence). Trimming cost V 4 bases and J 4 bases, with 11 bases left between them. The CDR3 is 14 amino acids. DNA for the CDR3: TGTGCCAGTAGTAGGGGGGAGCTTTACAATGAGCAGTTCTTC. Encoded protein: CASSRGELYNEQFF.

This sequence joins TRBV5-4 and TRBJ2-7; 9 bases align to TRBD1. The V segment lost 3 bases and the J segment 4 bases; nucleotides outside the gene matches: 11. Germline V gene sequence: CDR1 SGHNT, CDR2 YYREEE (reference sequence). This CDR3 comprises 16 residues. The chain's CDR3 is CASSSRRQGEGYEQYF. In DNA form, the CDR3 reads TGTGCCAGCAGCTCCCGTCGACAGGGGGAAGGGTACGAGCAGTACTTC.

The V gene is TRBV6-6, the J gene TRBJ2-7; D might be TRBD2 (7 bases). Germline V gene lookup returns CDR1 MNHNY and CDR2 SVGAGI (reference sequence). V shed 0 bases and J shed 4 bases, with 13 bases lying between them. The CDR3 covers 15 residues. The CDR3 loop reads CASSYSAGGAYEQYF. CDR3 coding DNA: TGTGCCAGCAGTTACTCGGCTGGGGGGGCGTACGAGCAGTACTTC.

J is TRBJ1-2 and V is TRBV28; D remains ambiguous. Trimming took 5 bases from V and 3 from J, leaving 4 bases between them. Germline CDR1 reads MDHEN; CDR2 reads SYDVKM. The CDR3 is 11 amino acids. The CDR3 DNA reads as TGTGCCAGCAGTACAGACTATGGCTACACCTTC. This gives the protein CASSTDYGYTF.

This clone was seen once. V and J are TRBV4-2 and TRBJ2-5, with D possibly TRBD2 on 6 matching bases. The J call may be wrong; the DNA end is better matched by TRBJ2-7. This CDR3 is 16 amino acids long. Germline CDR1 and CDR2: LGHNA and YNFKEQ. CDR3 region: CASSPTQRASSYEQYF. CDR3 DNA sequence: TGTGCCAGCAGCCCTACGCAGCGGGCCAGCTCCTACGAGCAGTACTTC.

V is TRBV7-8 and J is TRBJ1-6, with 8 bases lining up with TRBD1. The germline V gene has CDR1 SGHVS and CDR2 FQNEAQ. The CDR3 has 15 residues. Trimming at V came to 5 bases and at J to 7 bases, leaving 7 bases not matched to a gene. CDR3 bases: TGTGCCAGCAGCCGGCAGGGGGCGCAGAATTCACCCCTCCACTTT. Protein: CASSRQGAQNSPLHF.

This clone was recorded a few times. V gene TRBV5-6 combines with J gene TRBJ2-6, with D tentatively TRBD1 (6 bases). Looked up from germline, CDR1 is SGHDT and CDR2 is YYEEEE. This CDR3 comprises 16 residues. V shed 2 bases and J shed 2 bases, with 11 bases lying between them. The CDR3 is CASSFQGLTGANVLTF. CDR3 nucleotide sequence: TGTGCCAGCAGCTTCCAGGGGTTAACTGGGGCCAACGTCCTGACTTTC.

The chain has TRBV28 and TRBJ1-1; D perhaps matches TRBD1 (5 bases). Germline V lookup: CDR1 MDHEN, CDR2 SYDVKM. Deletions cut 7 bases from V and 5 bases from J, with 14 bases between. The CDR3 is made up of 13 amino acids. The CDR3 is CASIRWGVTEAFF. CDR3 coding DNA: TGTGCCAGCATCCGGTGGGGGGTGACTGAAGCTTTCTTT.

The V call is TRBV7-6, the J call TRBJ1-3; a possible D gene is TRBD1 (5 bases). V shed 5 bases and J shed 0 bases, with 14 bases lying between them. The CDR3 loop spans 16 amino acids. Germline CDR1 and CDR2: SGHVS and FNYEAQ. Here the CDR3 DNA reads TGTGCCAGCAGCCCCAGGACACTGAGCTCTGGAAACACCATATATTTT. Translated, it gives CASSPRTLSSGNTIYF. Full variable domain (remainder filled in from reference TRBV7-6 and TRBJ1-3): GAGVSQSPRYKVTKRGQDVALRCDPISGHVSLYWYRQALGQGPEFLTYFNYEAQQDKSGLPNDRFSAERPEGSISTLTIQRTEQRDSAMYRCASSPRTLSSGNTIYFGEGSWLTVV.

The gene calls are TRBV5-1 and TRBJ2-3; the D gene could be TRBD1 or TRBD2 (5 bases each). Trimming took off 0 bases at V and 7 bases at J, with 15 bases between the two ends. CDR1 and CDR2 from the germline V gene are SGHRS and YFSETQ. CDR3 size: 15 residues. The CDR3 is CASSLVGTLLNTQYF. DNA of the CDR3: TGCGCCAGCAGCTTGGTTGGGACCCTTCTCAATACGCAGTATTTT.

V gene TRBV2 combines with J gene TRBJ2-5; 8 bases match TRBD1. CDR1 SNHLY and CDR2 FYNNEI come from the germline V gene. The junction had 10 bases not matched to a gene; V was cut back by 5 bases and J by 5 bases. CDR3 length equals 15 residues. CDR3 residues: CASSPQGAREETQYF. The CDR3 bases are TGTGCCAGCAGTCCCCAGGGGGCGCGTGAGGAGACCCAGTACTTC.